The clone carrying this TCR beta chain was detected only a few times. Its antigen remains unknown. The data are from a study of identical twins. Findings and caveats of the study: Analyses of zero insertions could, in part, be confounded by invariant MAIT and iNKT cells.

In TCRdb, the 5' RACE reads were re-called with MiXCR into one record per CDR3 protein. The sample consists of fewer than 900,000 distinct CDR3 sequences, about 20% of them appearing once. Germline-derived CDR1 and CDR2 are MNHNS and SASEGT. V was pared by 5 bases and J by 6 bases, with 6 bases of the junction left unmatched. The CDR3 loop spans 15 amino acids. These sequences were also reported in another study, on T cells expressing NK-cell markers. That work states: Several experiments employed an anti-gamma-delta TCR antibody to confine sorting to alpha-beta TCR T cells.

Specimen: PBMCs. This sequence was found in a woman under 30 in good health. The rearrangement uses TRBV6-1 and TRBJ2-2, with 10 bases that match TRBD1. CDR3 nucleotide sequence: TGTGCCAGCAGTAGGGGACAGGGGTCGGCCGGGGAGCTGTTTTTT. As protein: CASSRGQGSAGELFF.